This is a list of T cell receptor beta chains from one sample in a study of graft-versus-host responses after intestinal transplantation. Assay: immunoSEQ multiplex PCR; the TCRdb copy retains only in-frame clones and omits some. The data hold tens of thousands of clones, with roughly 90% observed a single time. What these receptors recognize is not known. The source material was unstimulated CD4+ T cells sorted from spleen or lymph node cells, sampled before intestinal transplant. The receptors here all came from a human donor who received an intestinal transplant. Both conserved end residues are part of each CDR3. Fields, in order: clone size, J gene, D gene, V gene, CDR3 protein, CDR3 DNA. D genes are given only for firm matches. The listing skips clone size in some rows; elsewhere it reads once, few, many or a size class.

size: .
J: TRBJ2-5
D: .
V: TRBV15
CDR3: CATSRDPGPQETQYF
DNA: TGTGCCACCAGCAGAGATCCGGGACCCCAAGAGACCCAGTACTTC

size: .
J: TRBJ2-3
D: .
V: TRBV6-5
CDR3: CASSPPGQITDTQYF
DNA: TGTGCCAGCAGCCCCCCGGGACAAATCACAGATACGCAGTATTTT

size: .
J: TRBJ2-2
D: TRBD2
V: TRBV19
CDR3: CASSTPSGIYNTGELFF
DNA: TGTGCCAGTAGTACCCCTAGCGGGATATATAACACCGGGGAGCTGTTTTTT

size: .
J: TRBJ2-1
D: .
V: TRBV18
CDR3: CASSPNSQAYNEQFF
DNA: TGTGCCAGCTCACCAAACTCCCAGGCGTACAATGAGCAGTTCTTC

size: once
J: TRBJ1-3
D: .
V: TRBV4-2
CDR3: CASKAASGNTIYF
DNA: TGTGCCAGCAAGGCAGCCTCTGGAAACACCATATATTTT

size: .
J: TRBJ1-4
D: .
V: TRBV30
CDR3: CAWSGRTSTNEKLFF
DNA: TGTGCCTGGAGCGGCAGGACCTCAACTAATGAAAAACTGTTTTTT

size: once
J: TRBJ2-2
D: .
V: TRBV5-1
CDR3: CASKTLNPTGELFF
DNA: TGCGCCAGCAAAACGCTGAATCCTACCGGGGAGCTGTTTTTT

size: .
J: TRBJ2-1
D: .
V: TRBV5-1
CDR3: CASGLTLSASYNEQFF
DNA: TGCGCCAGCGGCCTAACTCTCTCAGCTTCCTACAATGAGCAGTTCTTC

size: few
J: TRBJ2-7
D: TRBD1
V: TRBV19
CDR3: CASSISGTGAYEQYF
DNA: TGTGCCAGTAGTATCTCCGGGACAGGGGCCTACGAGCAGTACTTC

size: .
J: TRBJ2-1
D: TRBD1
V: TRBV5-1
CDR3: CASSSRGQGTYNEQFF
DNA: TGCGCCAGCAGCTCCCGCGGACAGGGGACCTACAATGAGCAGTTCTTC

size: .
J: TRBJ2-5
D: TRBD1
V: TRBV5-1
CDR3: CASRAGQGSAETQYF
DNA: TGCGCCAGCAGGGCTGGACAGGGCTCTGCGGAGACCCAGTACTTC

size: .
J: TRBJ1-2
D: TRBD1
V: TRBV7-9
CDR3: CASSPGQVYGYTF
DNA: TGTGCCAGCAGTCCCGGACAGGTATATGGCTACACCTTC

size: few
J: TRBJ2-7
D: TRBD1
V: TRBV6-5
CDR3: CASRGQGSYEQYF
DNA: TGTGCCAGCAGGGGACAGGGTTCCTACGAGCAGTACTTC

size: .
J: TRBJ2-1
D: TRBD2
V: TRBV4-1
CDR3: CASSHGGRGNEQFF
DNA: TGCGCCAGCAGCCACGGCGGGAGGGGCAATGAGCAGTTCTTC

size: .
J: TRBJ1-4
D: .
V: TRBV23-1
CDR3: CASNRQVNEKLFF
DNA: TGCGCCAGCAATAGACAGGTTAATGAAAAACTGTTTTTT

size: .
J: TRBJ2-3
D: .
V: TRBV30
CDR3: CAWSVLAVSTDTQYF
DNA: TGTGCCTGGAGTGTACTGGCGGTCAGCACAGATACGCAGTATTTT

size: .
J: TRBJ1-1
D: TRBD1
V: TRBV10-3
CDR3: CAISDDRVNTEAFF
DNA: TGTGCCATCAGTGACGACAGGGTGAACACTGAAGCTTTCTTT

size: .
J: TRBJ2-4
D: .
V: TRBV9
CDR3: CASSVGSALAKNIQYF
DNA: TGTGCCAGCAGCGTAGGCTCCGCGCTAGCCAAAAACATTCAGTACTTC

size: .
J: TRBJ1-3
D: .
V: TRBV10-2
CDR3: CASSSPMGISGNTIYF
DNA: TGCGCCAGCAGTAGCCCCATGGGGATCTCTGGAAACACCATATATTTT

size: few
J: TRBJ1-1
D: .
V: TRBV18
CDR3: CASSSSLEAFF
DNA: TGTGCCAGCTCAAGCAGCCTTGAAGCTTTCTTT

size: .
J: TRBJ2-7
D: TRBD1
V: TRBV7-9
CDR3: CASSLEVRGSEQYF
DNA: TGTGCCAGCAGCTTAGAGGTCAGGGGGAGCGAGCAGTACTTC

size: .
J: TRBJ2-1
D: TRBD2
V: TRBV6-4
CDR3: CASSDSASGYNEQFF
DNA: TGTGCCAGCAGTGACTCGGCTAGCGGGTACAATGAGCAGTTCTTC

size: .
J: TRBJ1-2
D: .
V: TRBV19
CDR3: CASIGQTNYGYTF
DNA: TGTGCCAGTATAGGGCAGACTAACTATGGCTACACCTTC

size: .
J: TRBJ2-7
D: TRBD1
V: TRBV6-1
CDR3: CASNGQEWSYEQYF
DNA: TGTGCCAGCAACGGACAGGAGTGGTCCTACGAGCAGTACTTC

size: once
J: TRBJ1-1
D: .
V: TRBV15
CDR3: CATSVFRDTEAFF
DNA: TGTGCCACCAGCGTCTTCCGGGACACTGAAGCTTTCTTT

size: .
J: TRBJ2-3
D: TRBD2
V: TRBV7-6
CDR3: CASSRLAGGPDTQYF
DNA: TGTGCCAGCAGCCGGCTAGCGGGAGGCCCAGATACGCAGTATTTT

size: once
J: TRBJ2-1
D: .
V: TRBV9
CDR3: CASSVGVLKEQFF
DNA: TGTGCCAGCAGCGTAGGGGTTTTAAAGGAGCAGTTCTTC

size: once
J: TRBJ1-6
D: .
V: TRBV5-1
CDR3: CASSLSGGLGSPLHF
DNA: TGCGCCAGCAGCTTGTCGGGAGGGTTAGGATCACCCCTCCACTTT

size: .
J: TRBJ1-4
D: TRBD1
V: TRBV6-1
CDR3: CASSPQGAREKLFF
DNA: TGTGCCAGCAGTCCACAGGGGGCCAGGGAAAAACTGTTTTTT

size: .
J: TRBJ2-4
D: .
V: TRBV18
CDR3: CASSSQGTVDKNIQYF
DNA: TGTGCCAGCTCATCACAGGGAACGGTGGACAAAAACATTCAGTACTTC

size: .
J: TRBJ2-7
D: .
V: TRBV19
CDR3: CASSIAAPWTQTYEQYF
DNA: TGTGCCAGTAGTATCGCCGCGCCGTGGACGCAAACCTACGAGCAGTACTTC

size: .
J: TRBJ2-7
D: .
V: TRBV5-5
CDR3: CASIIQGLNEQYF
DNA: TGTGCCAGCATAATACAGGGTCTGAACGAGCAGTACTTC

size: .
J: TRBJ2-7
D: .
V: TRBV28
CDR3: CASSFEVAYEQYF
DNA: TGTGCCAGCAGTTTCGAGGTGGCCTACGAGCAGTACTTC

size: .
J: TRBJ2-2
D: TRBD2
V: TRBV10-3
CDR3: CAISPGLAAMNTGELFF
DNA: TGTGCCATCAGTCCCGGACTAGCGGCTATGAACACCGGGGAGCTGTTTTTT

size: .
J: TRBJ2-3
D: .
V: TRBV2
CDR3: CASRFGSSSTDTQYF
DNA: TGTGCCAGCAGGTTCGGCAGTTCTAGCACAGATACGCAGTATTTT

size: .
J: TRBJ2-3
D: .
V: TRBV11-1
CDR3: CASSYYVGTRTDTQYF
DNA: TGTGCCAGCAGCTATTACGTGGGCACCCGCACAGATACGCAGTATTTT

size: once
J: TRBJ2-7
D: TRBD1
V: TRBV5-1
CDR3: CASSDKTGMIYEQYF
DNA: TGCGCCAGCAGCGACAAGACAGGGATGATTTACGAGCAGTACTTC

size: .
J: TRBJ1-2
D: .
V: TRBV11-2
CDR3: CASSFYRVGGYTF
DNA: TGTGCCAGCAGCTTTTACAGGGTTGGGGGCTACACCTTC

size: .
J: TRBJ2-1
D: TRBD1
V: TRBV10-2
CDR3: CASSESTGISSYNEQFF
DNA: TGCGCCAGCAGTGAGTCGACAGGGATCAGCTCCTACAATGAGCAGTTCTTC

size: .
J: TRBJ2-3
D: .
V: TRBV5-4
CDR3: CASSFSPPPDTQYF
DNA: TGTGCCAGCAGCTTTTCCCCCCCGCCAGATACGCAGTATTTT

size: .
J: TRBJ1-4
D: .
V: TRBV6-5
CDR3: CASSYSMAREDEKLFF
DNA: TGTGCCAGCAGTTACTCGATGGCCAGGGAGGATGAAAAACTGTTTTTT

size: .
J: TRBJ2-7
D: TRBD2
V: TRBV11-1
CDR3: CASSPGLAGPYEQYF
DNA: TGTGCCAGCAGCCCGGGACTAGCGGGACCCTACGAGCAGTACTTC

size: .
J: TRBJ1-3
D: .
V: TRBV25-1
CDR3: CASSEPGPRSGNTIYF
DNA: TGTGCCAGCAGTGAGCCCGGGCCCCGCTCTGGAAACACCATATATTTT

size: .
J: TRBJ1-4
D: .
V: TRBV5-1
CDR3: CASSLAGRGGEKLFF
DNA: TGCGCCAGCAGCTTGGCGGGCAGGGGTGGTGAAAAACTGTTTTTT

size: .
J: TRBJ2-1
D: .
V: TRBV14
CDR3: CASSRIPLLYNEQFF
DNA: TGTGCCAGCAGCCGCATACCCCTTCTATACAATGAGCAGTTCTTC

size: .
J: TRBJ2-2
D: TRBD1
V: TRBV5-1
CDR3: CASSLGQDTGELFF
DNA: TGCGCCAGCAGCCTCGGACAGGACACCGGGGAGCTGTTTTTT

size: .
J: TRBJ2-7
D: .
V: TRBV4-2
CDR3: CASSQSRLRRPYEQYF
DNA: TGTGCCAGCAGCCAATCCCGGCTCCGGAGGCCCTACGAGCAGTACTTC

size: once
J: TRBJ2-3
D: TRBD2
V: TRBV28
CDR3: CASSLAGGGTDTQYF
DNA: TGTGCCAGCAGTTTAGCGGGAGGGGGTACAGATACGCAGTATTTT

size: .
J: TRBJ1-1
D: .
V: TRBV28
CDR3: CASHGDGATEAFF
DNA: TGTGCCAGCCATGGGGACGGGGCCACTGAAGCTTTCTTT

size: .
J: TRBJ2-5
D: TRBD2
V: TRBV30
CDR3: CAWIKGLAGGNFQETQYF
DNA: TGTGCCTGGATTAAGGGGCTAGCGGGGGGGAATTTCCAAGAGACCCAGTACTTC

size: few
J: TRBJ1-4
D: TRBD1
V: TRBV2
CDR3: CASRATGGWSEKLFF
DNA: TGTGCCAGCAGAGCGACAGGGGGATGGAGTGAAAAACTGTTTTTT

size: .
J: TRBJ2-1
D: .
V: TRBV5-6
CDR3: CASSPGRDGRFF
DNA: TGTGCCAGCAGCCCCGGACGGGATGGGCGGTTCTTC

size: .
J: TRBJ2-3
D: .
V: TRBV27
CDR3: CASCPRSGLYTDTQYF
DNA: TGTGCCAGCTGTCCCCGGAGCGGGCTATACACAGATACGCAGTATTTT

size: .
J: TRBJ1-4
D: TRBD1
V: TRBV19
CDR3: CASSVPRGTATNEKLFF
DNA: TGTGCCAGTAGTGTGCCCAGGGGGACCGCAACTAATGAAAAACTGTTTTTT

size: .
J: TRBJ2-5
D: .
V: TRBV2
CDR3: CASSEQKYQYF
DNA: TGTGCCAGCAGTGAACAGAAATACCAGTACTTC